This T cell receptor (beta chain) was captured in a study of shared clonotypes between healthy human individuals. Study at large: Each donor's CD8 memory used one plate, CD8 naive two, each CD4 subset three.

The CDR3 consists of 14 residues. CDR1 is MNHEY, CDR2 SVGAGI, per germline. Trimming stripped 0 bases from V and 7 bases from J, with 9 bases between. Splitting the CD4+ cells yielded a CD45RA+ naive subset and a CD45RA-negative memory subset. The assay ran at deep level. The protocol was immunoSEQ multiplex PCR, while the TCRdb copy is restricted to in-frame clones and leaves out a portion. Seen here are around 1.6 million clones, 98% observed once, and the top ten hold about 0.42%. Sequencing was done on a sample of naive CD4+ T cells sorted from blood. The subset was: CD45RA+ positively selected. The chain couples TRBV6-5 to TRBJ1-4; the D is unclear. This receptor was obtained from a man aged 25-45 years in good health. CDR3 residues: CASSYSASGEKLFF. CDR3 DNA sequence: TGTGCCAGCAGTTACTCTGCCTCAGGTGAAAAACTGTTTTTT.